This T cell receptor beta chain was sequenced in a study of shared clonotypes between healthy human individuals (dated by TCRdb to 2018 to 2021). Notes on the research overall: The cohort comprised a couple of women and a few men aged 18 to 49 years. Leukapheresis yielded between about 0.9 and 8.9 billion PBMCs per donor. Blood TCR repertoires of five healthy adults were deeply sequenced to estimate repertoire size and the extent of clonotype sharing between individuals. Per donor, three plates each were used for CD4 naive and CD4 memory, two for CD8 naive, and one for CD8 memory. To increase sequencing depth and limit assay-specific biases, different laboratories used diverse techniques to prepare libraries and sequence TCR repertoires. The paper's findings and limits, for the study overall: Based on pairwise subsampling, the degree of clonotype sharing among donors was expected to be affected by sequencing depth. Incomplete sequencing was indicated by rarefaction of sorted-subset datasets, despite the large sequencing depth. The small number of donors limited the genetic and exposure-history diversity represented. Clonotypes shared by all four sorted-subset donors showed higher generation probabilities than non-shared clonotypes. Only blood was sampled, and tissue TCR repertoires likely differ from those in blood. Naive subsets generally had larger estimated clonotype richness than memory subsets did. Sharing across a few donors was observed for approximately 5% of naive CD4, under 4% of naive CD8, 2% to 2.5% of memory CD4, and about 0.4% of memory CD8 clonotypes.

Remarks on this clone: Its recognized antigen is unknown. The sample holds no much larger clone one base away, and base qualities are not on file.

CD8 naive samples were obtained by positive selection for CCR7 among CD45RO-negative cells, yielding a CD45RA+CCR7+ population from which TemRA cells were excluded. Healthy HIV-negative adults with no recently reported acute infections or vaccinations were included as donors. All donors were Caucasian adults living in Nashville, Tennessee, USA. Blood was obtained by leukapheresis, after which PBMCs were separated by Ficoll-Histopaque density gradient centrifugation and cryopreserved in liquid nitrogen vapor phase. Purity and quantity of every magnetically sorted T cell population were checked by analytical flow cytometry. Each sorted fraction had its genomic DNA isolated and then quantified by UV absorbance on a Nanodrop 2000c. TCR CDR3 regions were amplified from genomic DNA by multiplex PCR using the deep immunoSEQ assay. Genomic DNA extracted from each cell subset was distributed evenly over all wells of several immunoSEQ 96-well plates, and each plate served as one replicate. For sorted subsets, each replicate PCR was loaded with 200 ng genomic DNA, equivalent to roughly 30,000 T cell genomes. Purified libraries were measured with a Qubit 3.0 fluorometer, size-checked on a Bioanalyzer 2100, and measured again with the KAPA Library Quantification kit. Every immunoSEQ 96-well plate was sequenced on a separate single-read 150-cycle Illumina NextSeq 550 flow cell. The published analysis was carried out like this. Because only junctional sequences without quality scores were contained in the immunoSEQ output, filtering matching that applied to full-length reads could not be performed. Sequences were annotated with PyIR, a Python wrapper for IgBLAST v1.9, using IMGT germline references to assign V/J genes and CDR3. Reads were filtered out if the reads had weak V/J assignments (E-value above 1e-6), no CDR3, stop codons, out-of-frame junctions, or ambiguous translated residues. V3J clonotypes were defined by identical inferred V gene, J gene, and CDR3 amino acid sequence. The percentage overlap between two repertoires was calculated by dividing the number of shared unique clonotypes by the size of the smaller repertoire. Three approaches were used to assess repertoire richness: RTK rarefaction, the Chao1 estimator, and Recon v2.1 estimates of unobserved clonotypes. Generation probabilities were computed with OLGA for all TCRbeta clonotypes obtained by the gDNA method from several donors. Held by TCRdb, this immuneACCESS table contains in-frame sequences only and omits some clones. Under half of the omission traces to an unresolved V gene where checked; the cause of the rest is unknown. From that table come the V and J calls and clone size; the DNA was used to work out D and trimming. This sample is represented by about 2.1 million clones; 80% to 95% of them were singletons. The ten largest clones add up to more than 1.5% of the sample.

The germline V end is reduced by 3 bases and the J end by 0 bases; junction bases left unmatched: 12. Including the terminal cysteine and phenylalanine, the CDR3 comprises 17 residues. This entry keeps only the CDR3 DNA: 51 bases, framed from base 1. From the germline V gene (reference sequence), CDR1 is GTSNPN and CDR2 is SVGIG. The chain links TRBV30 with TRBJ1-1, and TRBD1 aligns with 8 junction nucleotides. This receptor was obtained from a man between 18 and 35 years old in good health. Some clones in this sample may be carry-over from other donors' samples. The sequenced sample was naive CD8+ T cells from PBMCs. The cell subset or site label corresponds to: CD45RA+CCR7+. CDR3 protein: CAWREDRARLLNTEAFF. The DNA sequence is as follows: TGTGCCTGGAGGGAGGACAGGGCTCGCTTACTGAACACTGAAGCTTTCTTT.